This T cell receptor beta chain comes out of a study of CD8 T cells in Susac syndrome. In blood CD8+ and CD4+ T cells, TCR beta underwent sequencing. TEMRA cells underwent FACS enrichment and CD8+ and CD4+ T cells underwent negative isolation. Note on this clonotype: The target antigen is unknown.

RNA was extracted with the RNeasy kit, and a quantity of about 0.45 to 1 ug was reverse transcribed using random hexamers. The CDR3 of TCR beta was amplified by immunoSEQ multiplex PCR across 54 Vbeta and 13 Jbeta. TCRdb independently ran MiXCR on the immunoSEQ multiplex PCR reads; one entry per CDR3 protein. The sample holds under 350,000 distinct CDR3 sequences, under 95% seen once. Notes on the study in general: As acknowledged by the study, its TCR sequencing and HLA analysis included a relatively small number of individuals.

Germline CDR1 SGHAT, CDR2 FQNNGV. J lost 2 bases, V lost 5 bases, and 9 bases had no gene match. This CDR3 comprises 16 residues. This receptor was identified in a human donor with multiple sclerosis. The material sequenced was CD4+ T cells from PBMCs. The chain has TRBV11-2 and TRBJ2-1; 7 bases line up with TRBD2. The CDR3 sequence is CASSPLQRGAYNEQFF. CDR3 in DNA: TGTGCCAGCAGCCCGCTTCAACGGGGGGCCTACAATGAGCAGTTCTTC.